The 23 T cell receptor beta chains presented below share a single source sample, sequenced in a study of T cell responses to AZD1222 COVID-19 vaccine. Using immunoSEQ multiplex PCR, the repertoire was profiled, and TCRdb retains in-frame clones only, with some absent. Among around 160,000 clones listed, approximately 91% were seen once. The specimen comprised peripheral blood, sampled on day 0 of AZD1222 vaccination. All receptors come from an adult in good health.

In this sample, this clone turned up once. The V and J genes are TRBV19 and TRBJ2-7; 9 bases are a match to TRBD1. Germline V CDR1 and CDR2: LNHDA, SQIVND (reference sequence). Trimming removed 6 bases from V and 6 bases from J; junction bases left unmatched: 0. The CDR3 contains 11 residues. The CDR3 DNA sequence: TGTGCCAGTAGGGACAGGGGCGAGCAGTACTTC. Translated: CASRDRGEQYF.

The chain recombines TRBV19 with TRBJ1-1; tentative D call: TRBD1 (5 bases). Deletions cut 7 bases from V and 4 bases from J, with 22 bases between. CDR1 LNHDA and CDR2 SQIVND come from the germline V gene (reference sequence). The CDR3 extends over 16 amino acids. This CDR3 reads CASTPTRGILSTEAFF. CDR3 sequence (DNA): TGTGCCAGTACCCCGACTCGGGGCATATTATCCACTGAAGCTTTCTTT.

The V and J genes are TRBV5-1 and TRBJ2-7; 7 positions agree with TRBD1. Germline V gene sequence: CDR1 SGHRS, CDR2 YFSETQ. J lost 6 bases, V lost 2 bases, and 8 bases had no gene match. The CDR3 has 14 residues. CDR3: CASSLAQGVREQYF. The CDR3 DNA follows: TGCGCCAGCAGCTTAGCCCAGGGGGTCCGCGAGCAGTACTTC.

This chain connects TRBV5-4 to TRBJ2-5; the match to TRBD1 covers 9 bases. CDR3 length equals 14 residues. Germline CDR1 SGHNT, CDR2 YYREEE (reference sequence). Trimming removed 4 bases from V and 4 bases from J; junction bases left unmatched: 5. The CDR3, as DNA: TGTGCCAGCAGCCTACAGGGGGCGGCAGAGACCCAGTACTTC. Translation gives CASSLQGAAETQYF.

The chain joins TRBV5-1 to TRBJ2-7; TRBD2 matches at 8 bases. Trimming took 1 base from V and 1 from J; bases not matched to a gene: 7. This CDR3 is built from 16 residues. CDR1 is SGHRS, CDR2 YFSETQ, per germline. The DNA for the CDR3 is TGCGCCAGCAGCTTGACCGGGACTAGAAGGTCCTACGAGCAGTACTTC. It specifies CASSLTGTRRSYEQYF. Combining the CDR3 with reference TRBV5-1 and TRBJ2-7 gives the whole variable domain KAGVTQTPRYLIKTRGQQVTLSCSPISGHRSVSWYQQTPGQGLQFLFEYFSETQRNKGNFPGRFSGRQFSNSRSEMNVSTLELGDSALYLCASSLTGTRRSYEQYFGPGTRLTVT.

The rearrangement links TRBV4-2 to TRBJ1-1; D ambiguous. V dropped 1 base and J dropped 5 bases, with 8 bases sitting between them. The germline V gene has CDR1 LGHNA and CDR2 YNFKEQ. The length of the CDR3 is 13 residues. The CDR3 sequence: CASSQVRGTEAFF. The DNA for the CDR3 is TGTGCCAGCAGCCAAGTACGGGGTACTGAAGCTTTCTTT.

This clone came up once. The chain couples TRBV5-1 to TRBJ1-6; no reliable D call. The CDR3 is 13 amino acids. V was trimmed by 0 bases and J by 6 bases, leaving 4 bases between them. Germline loops: CDR1 SGHRS, CDR2 YFSETQ. The CDR3 loop reads CASSLEVNSPLHF. In DNA, the CDR3 is TGCGCCAGCAGCTTGGAGGTTAATTCACCCCTCCACTTT.

The chain links TRBV25-1 to TRBJ2-7; 7 bases are shared with TRBD1. This CDR3 contains 13 residues. The V gene's germline CDR1 is MGHDK and CDR2 SYGVNS. V shed 4 bases, J shed 4 bases, and the junction held 4 bases outside the gene matches. CDR3 region: CASSAGTDYEQYF. CDR3 coding DNA: TGTGCCAGCAGTGCCGGGACAGATTACGAGCAGTACTTC.

The J gene is TRBJ1-1, the V gene TRBV28, with TRBD1 identical over 8 bases. Trimming cost V 4 bases and J 1 base; bases outside gene matches: 2. The CDR3 is 14 amino acids. Germline V gene data show CDR1 as MDHEN and CDR2 as SYDVKM. The CDR3 is CASSSGGTNTEAFF. The CDR3, as DNA: TGTGCCAGCAGTTCAGGGGGCACGAACACTGAAGCTTTCTTT.

V is TRBV5-1 and J is TRBJ2-1; TRBD1 aligns across 7 bases. The CDR3 consists of 17 residues. J gave up 4 bases and V 5 bases, and 15 bases lay outside the gene matches. Germline assignment: CDR1 SGHRS and CDR2 YFSETQ. The CDR3 DNA sequence: TGCGCCAGCAGGTTTCATAGCTGGGGACAGAGATACAATGAGCAGTTCTTC. As protein: CASRFHSWGQRYNEQFF.

This chain uses TRBV7-3 with TRBJ1-2, with D possibly matching TRBD1 (5 bases). Germline CDR1 is SGHTA and CDR2 is FQGTGA. Trimming removed 1 base from V and 7 bases from J, with 10 bases in between. This CDR3 region has 13 residues. The CDR3 nucleotides are TGTGCCAGCAGCTTAAATCGGGACGTTGGCTACACCTTC. This sequence encodes CASSLNRDVGYTF. Combining the CDR3 with reference TRBV7-3 and TRBJ1-2 gives the whole variable domain GAGVSQTPSNKVTEKGKYVELRCDPISGHTALYWYRQSLGQGPEFLIYFQGTGAADDSGLPNDRFFAVRPEGSVSTLKIQRTERGDSAVYLCASSLNRDVGYTFGSGTRLTVV.

The chain joins TRBV25-1 to TRBJ1-1; D gene uncertain. V was clipped by 6 bases and J by 3 bases, with 11 bases between them. The CDR3 extends over 13 amino acids. Germline V gene sequence: CDR1 MGHDK, CDR2 SYGVNS. In DNA form, the CDR3 reads TGTGCCAGCAGGTTGGGGTTTCACACTGAAGCTTTCTTT. Translation gives CASRLGFHTEAFF.

This chain connects TRBV7-8 to TRBJ2-7; 7 nucleotides line up with TRBD1. CDR3 length: 14 amino acids. Germline CDR1 and CDR2: SGHVS and FQNEAQ. Losses at the gene ends were 5 bases for V and 5 bases for J; bases not matched to a gene: 9. The CDR3 sequence: CASSRDRVRDEQYF. The CDR3 nucleotides read TGTGCCAGCAGCCGCGACAGGGTCCGGGACGAGCAGTACTTC.

The chain has TRBV6-1 and TRBJ2-7, with 11 bases matching TRBD2. CDR1 and CDR2 from the germline V gene are MNHNS and SASEGT. The CDR3 loop spans 16 amino acids. V lost 0 bases and J lost 4; bases outside the gene matches: 5. The CDR3 reads CASSEASGGAGYEQYF. The CDR3 bases are TGTGCCAGCAGTGAAGCTAGCGGGGGGGCCGGATACGAGCAGTACTTC.

This rearrangement joins TRBV24-1 to TRBJ2-7; either TRBD1 or TRBD2 may supply D (6 bases each). CDR1 is KGHDR and CDR2 is SFDVKD in the germline V gene. With 7 bases removed from V and 8 bases from J, the gap between germline ends came to 14 bases. The CDR3 has 12 amino acids. DNA of the CDR3: TGTGCCACCAGCAATGGGGGGCCAAAGCAGTACTTC. Translating it yields CATSNGGPKQYF.

This chain joins TRBV30 and TRBJ2-2; a weak D match, TRBD2 (5 bases). Germline V gene data show CDR1 as GTSNPN and CDR2 as SVGIG (reference sequence). This CDR3 region has 13 residues. V gave up 2 bases and J gave up 5 bases, with 9 bases separating them. The chain's CDR3 is CAWSPTRTGELFF. DNA for the CDR3: TGTGCCTGGAGTCCAACTAGGACCGGGGAGCTGTTTTTT.

This chain connects TRBV7-3 to TRBJ1-1; no clear D. Trimming took off 3 bases at V and 1 base at J, with 6 bases between the two ends. This CDR3 has 13 amino acids. CDR1 and CDR2 from the germline V gene are SGHTA and FQGTGA. The CDR3 sequence is CASSFAGNTEAFF. As DNA, the CDR3 is TGTGCCAGCAGCTTTGCAGGGAACACTGAAGCTTTCTTT.

This clone has only a few counts. This sequence joins TRBV7-2 and TRBJ1-1, with D unclear. Trimming took 2 bases from V and 0 from J, leaving 10 bases between them. The V gene's germline CDR1 is SGHTA and CDR2 FQGNSA. The CDR3 consists of 15 residues. The CDR3 coding sequence is TGTGCCAGCAGCTTATTCGTAGACATGAACACTGAAGCTTTCTTT. The encoded protein is CASSLFVDMNTEAFF. Based on the CDR3 plus reference TRBV7-2 and TRBJ1-1, the full variable domain is GAGVSQSPSNKVTEKGKDVELRCDPISGHTALYWYRQSLGQGLEFLIYFQGNSAPDKSGLPSDRFSAERTGGSVSTLTIQRTQQEDSAVYLCASSLFVDMNTEAFFGQGTRLTVV.

The CDR3 region has the DNA TGTGCCAGCAGCTTAACCGGGGACGGAGCCTACGAGCAGTACTTC. Amino acid sequence: CASSLTGDGAYEQYF. The chain couples TRBV7-2 to TRBJ2-7, with D perhaps matching TRBD1 or TRBD2 (5 bases each). Trimming removed 2 bases from V and 2 bases from J, with 13 bases in between. The CDR3 sequence is 15 residues long. Looked up from germline, CDR1 is SGHTA and CDR2 is FQGNSA.

The chain uses TRBV24-1 and TRBJ1-2, with a weak D call TRBD1 (5 bases). Germline CDR1 and CDR2: KGHDR and SFDVKD. Trimming cost V 4 bases and J 8 bases, with 10 bases left between them. The CDR3 sequence is 12 residues long. The CDR3 loop reads CATSEGAGGYTF. CDR3 DNA: TGTGCCACCAGTGAAGGGGCAGGGGGCTACACCTTC.

J is TRBJ1-1 and V is TRBV7-2; D possibly corresponds to TRBD1 (6 bases). CDR1 is SGHTA and CDR2 is FQGNSA in the germline V gene. CDR3 length: 13 residues. V gave up 5 bases and J gave up 8 bases, with 15 bases separating them. The CDR3 DNA sequence: TGTGCCAGCAGCCCGACAGGCTCGCGAGAAGCTTTCTTT. This gives the protein CASSPTGSREAFF.

The rearrangement links TRBV10-3 to TRBJ2-7; a weak D match, TRBD1 (6 bases). The germline V and J ends were trimmed by 2 bases and 2 bases, with 19 bases remaining between them. This CDR3 has 17 residues. Germline loops: CDR1 ENHRY, CDR2 SYGVKD. This CDR3 reads CAISEQAPGTNPYEQYF. The DNA of the CDR3 is TGTGCCATCAGTGAGCAAGCCCCCGGGACAAACCCCTACGAGCAGTACTTC.

V is TRBV5-1 and J is TRBJ2-7, with 7 nucleotides matching TRBD1. Germline-derived CDR1 and CDR2 are SGHRS and YFSETQ. The CDR3 is 13 residues long. V lost 2 bases to trimming and J lost 2 bases; unmatched junction nucleotides: 1. CDR3 nucleotides: TGCGCCAGCAGCTTCGGGACAGCCTACGAGCAGTACTTC. Translation gives CASSFGTAYEQYF.